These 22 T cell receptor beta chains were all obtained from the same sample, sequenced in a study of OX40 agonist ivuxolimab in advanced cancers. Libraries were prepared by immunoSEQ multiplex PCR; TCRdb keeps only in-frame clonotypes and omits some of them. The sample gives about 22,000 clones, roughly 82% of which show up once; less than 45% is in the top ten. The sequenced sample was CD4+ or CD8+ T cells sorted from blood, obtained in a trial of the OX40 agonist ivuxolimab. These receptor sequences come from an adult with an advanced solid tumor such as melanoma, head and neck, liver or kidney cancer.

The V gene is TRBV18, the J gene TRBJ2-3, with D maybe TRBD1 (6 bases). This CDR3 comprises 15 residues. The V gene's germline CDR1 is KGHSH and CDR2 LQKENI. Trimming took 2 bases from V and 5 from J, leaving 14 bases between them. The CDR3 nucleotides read TGTGCCAGCTCACCAGCCACAGGGTTGTTAGATACGCAGTATTTT. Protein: CASSPATGLLDTQYF.

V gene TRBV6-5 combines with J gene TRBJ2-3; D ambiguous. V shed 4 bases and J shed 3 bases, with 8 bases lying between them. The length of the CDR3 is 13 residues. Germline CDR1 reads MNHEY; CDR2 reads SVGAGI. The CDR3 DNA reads TGTGCCAGCAGTTGGGTTTCTACAGATACGCAGTATTTT. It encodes CASSWVSTDTQYF.

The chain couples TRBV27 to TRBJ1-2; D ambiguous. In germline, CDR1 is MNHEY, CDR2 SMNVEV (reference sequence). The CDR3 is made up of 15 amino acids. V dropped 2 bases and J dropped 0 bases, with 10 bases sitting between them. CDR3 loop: CASSLTWDTNYGYTF. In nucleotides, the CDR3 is TGTGCCAGCAGTTTAACTTGGGATACTAACTATGGCTACACCTTC.

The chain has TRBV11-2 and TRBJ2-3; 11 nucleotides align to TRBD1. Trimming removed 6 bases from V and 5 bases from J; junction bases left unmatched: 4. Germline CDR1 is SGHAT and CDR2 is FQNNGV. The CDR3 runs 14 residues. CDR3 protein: CASRKGQGVDTQYF. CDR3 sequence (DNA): TGTGCCAGCAGGAAGGGACAGGGGGTAGATACGCAGTATTTT.

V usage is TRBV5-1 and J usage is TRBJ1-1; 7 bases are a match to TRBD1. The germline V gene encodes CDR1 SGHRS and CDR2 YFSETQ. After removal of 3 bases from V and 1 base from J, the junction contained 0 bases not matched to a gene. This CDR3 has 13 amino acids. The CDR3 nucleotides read TGCGCCAGCAGCTGGGACAGGAACACTGAAGCTTTCTTT. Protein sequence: CASSWDRNTEAFF.

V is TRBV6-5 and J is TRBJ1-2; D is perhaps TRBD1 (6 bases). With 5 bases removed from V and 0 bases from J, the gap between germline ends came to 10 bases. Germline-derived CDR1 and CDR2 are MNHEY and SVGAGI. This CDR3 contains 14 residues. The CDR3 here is CASSRQASNYGYTF. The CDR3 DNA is TGTGCCAGCAGTCGACAGGCCTCTAACTATGGCTACACCTTC.

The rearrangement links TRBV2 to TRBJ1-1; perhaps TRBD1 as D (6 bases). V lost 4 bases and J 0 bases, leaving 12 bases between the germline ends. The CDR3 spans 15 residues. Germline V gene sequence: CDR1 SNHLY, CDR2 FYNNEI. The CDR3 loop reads CASSADRQLNTEAFF. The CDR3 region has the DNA TGTGCCAGCAGTGCGGACAGACAATTGAACACTGAAGCTTTCTTT. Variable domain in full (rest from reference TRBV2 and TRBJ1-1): EPEVTQTPSHQVTQMGQEVILRCVPISNHLYFYWYRQILGQKVEFLVSFYNNEISEKSEIFDDQFSVERPDGSNFTLKIRSTKLEDSAMYFCASSADRQLNTEAFFGQGTRLTVV.

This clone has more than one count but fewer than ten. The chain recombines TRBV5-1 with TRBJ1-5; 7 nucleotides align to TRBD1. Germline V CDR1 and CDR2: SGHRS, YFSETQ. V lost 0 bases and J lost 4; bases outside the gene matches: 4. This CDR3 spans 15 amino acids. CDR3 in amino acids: CASSLDGTANQPQHF. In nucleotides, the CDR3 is TGCGCCAGCAGCTTGGATGGGACAGCGAATCAGCCCCAGCATTTT.

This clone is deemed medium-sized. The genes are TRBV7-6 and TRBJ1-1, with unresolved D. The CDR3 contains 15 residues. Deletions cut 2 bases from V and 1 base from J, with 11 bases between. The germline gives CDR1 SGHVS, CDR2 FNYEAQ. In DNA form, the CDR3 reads TGTGCCAGCAGCTTAATCCCGGATTCGAACACTGAAGCTTTCTTT. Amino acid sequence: CASSLIPDSNTEAFF.

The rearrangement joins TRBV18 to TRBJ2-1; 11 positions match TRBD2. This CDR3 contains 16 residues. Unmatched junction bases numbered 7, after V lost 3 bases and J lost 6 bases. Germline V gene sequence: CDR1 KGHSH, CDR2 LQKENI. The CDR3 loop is CASSPGLGTSGNEQFF. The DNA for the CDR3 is TGTGCCAGCTCACCGGGGTTGGGGACTAGCGGCAATGAGCAGTTCTTC.

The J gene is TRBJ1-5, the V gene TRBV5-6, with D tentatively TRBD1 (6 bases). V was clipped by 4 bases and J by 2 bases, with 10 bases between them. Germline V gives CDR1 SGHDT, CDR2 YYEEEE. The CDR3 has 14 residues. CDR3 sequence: CASSPYRGNQPQHF. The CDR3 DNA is TGTGCCAGCAGCCCCTACAGGGGCAATCAGCCCCAGCATTTT.

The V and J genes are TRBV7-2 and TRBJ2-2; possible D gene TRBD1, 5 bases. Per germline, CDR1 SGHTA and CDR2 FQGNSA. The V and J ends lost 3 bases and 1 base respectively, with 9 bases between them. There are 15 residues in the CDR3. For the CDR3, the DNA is TGTGCCAGCAGCTTGGGGCTAGGGAACACCGGGGAGCTGTTTTTT. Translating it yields CASSLGLGNTGELFF.

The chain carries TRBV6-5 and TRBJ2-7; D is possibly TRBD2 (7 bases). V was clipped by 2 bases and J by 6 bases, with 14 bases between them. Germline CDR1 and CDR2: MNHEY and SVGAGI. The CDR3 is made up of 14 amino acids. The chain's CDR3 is CASSYVGGTSEQYF. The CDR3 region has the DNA TGTGCCAGCAGTTACGTGGGAGGGACATCCGAGCAGTACTTC.

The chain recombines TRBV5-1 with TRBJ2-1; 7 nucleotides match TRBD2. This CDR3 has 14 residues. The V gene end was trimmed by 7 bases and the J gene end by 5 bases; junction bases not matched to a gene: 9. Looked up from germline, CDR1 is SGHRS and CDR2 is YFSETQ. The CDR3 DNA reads TGCGCCAGCGGAACCCTAGCGGATAACAATGAGCAGTTCTTC. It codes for CASGTLADNNEQFF.

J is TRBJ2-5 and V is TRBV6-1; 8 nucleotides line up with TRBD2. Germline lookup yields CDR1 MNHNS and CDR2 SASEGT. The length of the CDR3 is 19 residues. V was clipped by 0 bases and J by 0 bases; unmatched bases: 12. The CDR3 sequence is CASSEAPTLGGGNQETQYF. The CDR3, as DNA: TGTGCCAGCAGTGAAGCGCCGACTCTCGGGGGGGGGAACCAAGAGACCCAGTACTTC.

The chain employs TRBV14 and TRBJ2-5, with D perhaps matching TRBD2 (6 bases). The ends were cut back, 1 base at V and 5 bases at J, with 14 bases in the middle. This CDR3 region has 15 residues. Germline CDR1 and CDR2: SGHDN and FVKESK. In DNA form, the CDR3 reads TGTGCCAGCAGCCAAGGCGATAATCGGGGGGAGACCCAGTACTTC. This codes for CASSQGDNRGETQYF.

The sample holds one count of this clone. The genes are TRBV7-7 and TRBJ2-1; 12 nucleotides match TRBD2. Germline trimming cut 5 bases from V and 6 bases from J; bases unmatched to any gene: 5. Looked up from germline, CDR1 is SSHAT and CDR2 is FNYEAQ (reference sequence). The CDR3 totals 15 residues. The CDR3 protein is CASSPGLAGLNEQFF. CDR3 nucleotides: TGTGCCAGCAGCCCTGGACTAGCGGGACTCAATGAGCAGTTCTTC.

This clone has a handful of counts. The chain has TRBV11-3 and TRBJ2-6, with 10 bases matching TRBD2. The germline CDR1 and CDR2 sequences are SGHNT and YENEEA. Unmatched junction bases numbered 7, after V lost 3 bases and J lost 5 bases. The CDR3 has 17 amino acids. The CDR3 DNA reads TGTGCCAGCAGCTTGAGTACTAGCGGGAATCGGGCCAACGTCCTGACTTTC. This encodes CASSLSTSGNRANVLTF.

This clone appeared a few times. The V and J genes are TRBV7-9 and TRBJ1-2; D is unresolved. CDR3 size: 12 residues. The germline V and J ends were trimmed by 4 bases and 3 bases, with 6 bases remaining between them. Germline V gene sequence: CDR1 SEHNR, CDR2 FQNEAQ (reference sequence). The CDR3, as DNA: TGTGCCAGCAGCTCAGGACACTATGGCTACACCTTC. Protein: CASSSGHYGYTF. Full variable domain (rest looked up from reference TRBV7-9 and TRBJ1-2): DTGVSQNPRHKITKRGQNVTFRCDPISEHNRLYWYRQTLGQGPEFLTYFQNEAQLEKSRLLSDRFSAERPKGSFSTLEIQRTEQGDSAMYLCASSSGHYGYTFGSGTRLTVV.

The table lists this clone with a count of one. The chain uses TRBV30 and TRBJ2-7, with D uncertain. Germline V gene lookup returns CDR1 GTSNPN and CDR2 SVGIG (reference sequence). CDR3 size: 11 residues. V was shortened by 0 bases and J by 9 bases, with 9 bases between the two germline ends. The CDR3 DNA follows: TGTGCCTGGAGTGTACCCGCCGGGCAGTACTTC. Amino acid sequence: CAWSVPAGQYF.

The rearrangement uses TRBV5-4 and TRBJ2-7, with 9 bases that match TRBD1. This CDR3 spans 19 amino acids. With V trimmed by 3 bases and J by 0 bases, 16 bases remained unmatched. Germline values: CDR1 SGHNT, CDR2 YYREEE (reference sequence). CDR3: CASSSGLGQGDGGSYEQYF. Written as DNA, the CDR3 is TGTGCCAGCAGCTCCGGGCTGGGACAGGGAGATGGAGGCTCCTACGAGCAGTACTTC.

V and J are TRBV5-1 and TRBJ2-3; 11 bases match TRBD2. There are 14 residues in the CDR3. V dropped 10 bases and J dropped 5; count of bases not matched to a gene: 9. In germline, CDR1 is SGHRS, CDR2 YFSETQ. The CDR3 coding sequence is TGCGCCGGCGGTAGCGGGGGGGCCGGAGATACGCAGTATTTT. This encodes CAGGSGGAGDTQYF.